A selection of T cell receptor beta chains follows, all from one sample in a study of cytomegalovirus exposure and HLA in healthy donors. Repertoires were generated with immunoSEQ multiplex PCR, while TCRdb's copy carries only in-frame clones and drops some. The table records some 150,000 clones, 86% of them present only once. Sequencing input: PBMCs. All receptors come from a man between 18 and 35 years old in good health and CMV-seropositive. Each CDR3 is given with its conserved first and last residue. The order of the fields is V gene, J gene, clone size, D gene, CDR3 protein, CDR3 DNA. D genes are given only for firm matches. The size of a clone is reported for some rows only, either as once, few or many, or as a class for expanded clones.

>TRBV7-2|TRBJ1-2|-|TRBD1
CASSLGGTGNYGYTF
TGTGCCAGCAGCTTAGGGGGGACAGGGAATTATGGCTACACCTTC
>TRBV29-1|TRBJ2-7|-|TRBD2
CSVEGGRLEQYF
TGCAGCGTTGAGGGAGGGAGGCTCGAGCAGTACTTC
>TRBV5-4|TRBJ2-7|-|-
CASSLADKTYEQYF
TGTGCCAGCAGCTTGGCCGACAAAACCTACGAGCAGTACTTC
>TRBV9|TRBJ2-3|-|-
CASSVAERVPTDTQYF
TGTGCCAGCAGCGTAGCGGAGAGGGTACCCACAGATACGCAGTATTTT
>TRBV6-4|TRBJ1-2|-|TRBD1
CASSDSGTGPPPYGYTF
TGTGCCAGCAGTGACTCGGGGACAGGCCCACCCCCCTATGGCTACACCTTC
>TRBV11-1|TRBJ2-7|-|TRBD1
CASSRQGYEQYF
TGTGCCAGCAGCCGACAGGGTTACGAGCAGTACTTC
>TRBV4-1|TRBJ2-1|-|TRBD2
CASSPIQASGRFAYNEQFF
TGCGCCAGCAGCCCGATTCAGGCTAGCGGGAGGTTCGCCTACAATGAGCAGTTCTTC
>TRBV18|TRBJ1-2|-|TRBD1
CASSPGRQGTLYGYTF
TGTGCCAGCTCACCAGGTCGACAGGGGACCCTCTATGGCTACACCTTC
>TRBV2|TRBJ2-7|-|TRBD2
CASSEYGGGVAGGLAYEQYF
TGTGCCAGCAGTGAATATGGGGGAGGCGTAGCGGGAGGACTTGCCTACGAGCAGTACTTC
>TRBV6-1|TRBJ2-2|-|TRBD2
CASSEISGSPGELFF
TGTGCCAGCAGTGAAATCAGCGGGAGCCCCGGGGAGCTGTTTTTT
>TRBV18|TRBJ2-7|-|-
CASSPPSEGSYEQYF
TGTGCCAGCTCACCACCGTCCGAGGGCTCCTACGAGCAGTACTTC
>TRBV27|TRBJ2-3|-|TRBD1
CASSLPSGQGVVPDTQYF
TGTGCCAGCAGTTTACCCTCGGGACAGGGGGTAGTGCCAGATACGCAGTATTTT
>TRBV7-2|TRBJ1-2|-|-
CASSLTQGEGNYGYTF
TGTGCCAGCAGCTTAACCCAAGGGGAGGGAAACTATGGCTACACCTTC
>TRBV7-3|TRBJ2-1|-|TRBD2
CASSPRTSGSNEQFF
TGTGCCAGCAGCCCTCGGACTAGCGGGAGCAATGAGCAGTTCTTC
>TRBV7-9|TRBJ2-1|-|TRBD2
CASSPAEGLAGHNEQFF
TGTGCCAGCAGCCCCGCGGAGGGCCTAGCGGGCCACAATGAGCAGTTCTTC
>TRBV2|TRBJ2-7|-|-
CASSEGQPYEQYF
TGTGCCAGCAGTGAGGGGCAGCCCTACGAGCAGTACTTC
>TRBV4-1|TRBJ2-1|-|-
CASSHPASSYNEQFF
TGCGCCAGCAGCCACCCTGCGAGCTCCTACAATGAGCAGTTCTTC
>TRBV19|TRBJ1-1|few|TRBD1
CASSMTGVNTEAFF
TGTGCCAGTAGTATGACAGGGGTGAACACTGAAGCTTTCTTT
>TRBV6-5|TRBJ1-2|-|-
CASRIRGSGYGYTF
TGTGCCAGCAGGATCAGGGGTAGTGGGTATGGCTACACCTTC
>TRBV7-9|TRBJ1-2|-|-
CASSYPAGSGYTF
TGTGCCAGCAGCTACCCGGCCGGGAGTGGCTACACCTTC
>TRBV18|TRBJ1-2|-|-
CASSPPTANYRYGYTF
TGTGCCAGCTCCCCCCCCACGGCTAACTATCGGTATGGCTACACCTTC
>TRBV7-2|TRBJ2-7|few|TRBD2
CASSWGGSRYEQYF
TGTGCCAGCAGCTGGGGGGGGAGTAGGTACGAGCAGTACTTC
>TRBV7-3|TRBJ2-2|-|-
CASSLEGASAGELFF
TGTGCCAGCAGCTTGGAGGGGGCTAGCGCCGGGGAGCTGTTTTTT
>TRBV7-3|TRBJ1-1|-|-
CASSLYGQGGRTEAFF
TGTGCCAGCAGCTTGTACGGGCAGGGCGGTCGGACTGAAGCTTTCTTT
>TRBV19|TRBJ2-1|-|TRBD2
CASALAGIEQFF
TGTGCCAGTGCTCTAGCGGGAATAGAGCAGTTCTTC
>TRBV7-2|TRBJ2-7|-|TRBD2
CASSFQRGTYEQYF
TGTGCCAGCAGCTTCCAGCGGGGAACCTACGAGCAGTACTTC
>TRBV4-3|TRBJ2-3|once|-
CASSQQYRAESTDTQYF
TGCGCCAGCAGCCAACAATATCGAGCGGAAAGCACAGATACGCAGTATTTT
>TRBV29-1|TRBJ1-4|once|-
CSFSPSYETLGEKLFF
TGCAGCTTTTCCCCCTCATACGAGACTCTAGGTGAAAAACTGTTTTTT
>TRBV6-6|TRBJ2-7|once|-
CASSYSLPGLQYF
TGTGCCAGCAGTTACTCCCTCCCAGGTCTGCAGTACTTC
>TRBV5-4|TRBJ2-7|-|-
CATSSPGRGSEQYF
TGTGCAACCAGTTCCCCGGGTCGGGGGAGTGAGCAGTACTTC
>TRBV7-6|TRBJ2-7|-|TRBD1
CASSQTGNEQYF
TGTGCCAGCAGCCAGACAGGGAACGAGCAGTACTTC
>TRBV5-6|TRBJ2-1|-|-
CASSSDSYNEQFF
TGTGCCAGCAGCTCCGACTCGTACAATGAGCAGTTCTTC
>TRBV4-1|TRBJ1-1|-|TRBD1
CASSPGQGSGEAFF
TGCGCCAGCAGCCCCGGACAGGGAAGCGGTGAAGCTTTCTTT
>TRBV7-9|TRBJ1-5|once|TRBD1
CASSKGQGSNQPQHF
TGTGCCAGCAGCAAGGGACAGGGAAGCAATCAGCCCCAGCATTTT
>TRBV5-6|TRBJ1-6|-|-
CASSPRTDSGSPLHF
TGTGCCAGCAGCCCTCGAACCGATTCGGGTTCACCCCTCCACTTT
>TRBV6-5|TRBJ2-7|-|TRBD1
CASSRDRFYEQYF
TGTGCCAGCAGTCGGGACAGGTTTTACGAGCAGTACTTC
>TRBV19|TRBJ2-1|-|TRBD2
CAASGSSGVYNEQFF
TGTGCCGCTAGCGGTTCCAGTGGGGTTTACAATGAGCAGTTCTTC
>TRBV7-2|TRBJ1-5|-|-
CASSLARDQPQHF
TGTGCCAGCAGCTTAGCCAGGGATCAGCCCCAGCATTTT
>TRBV18|TRBJ2-5|-|-
CASSPGVGETQYF
TGTGCCAGCTCACCAGGCGTCGGGGAGACCCAGTACTTC
>TRBV7-8|TRBJ1-5|-|TRBD1
CASSSAQGGSSNQPQHF
TGTGCCAGCAGCTCCGCACAGGGGGGAAGTAGCAATCAGCCCCAGCATTTT
>TRBV6-5|TRBJ2-4|-|TRBD2
CASASGGLAKNIQYF
TGTGCCAGCGCCTCGGGGGGGTTAGCCAAAAACATTCAGTACTTC
>TRBV7-2|TRBJ1-2|-|TRBD1
CASRTGGYYGYTF
TGTGCCAGCAGGACAGGGGGCTACTATGGCTACACCTTC
>TRBV19|TRBJ2-5|-|TRBD1
CATGRGPQETQYF
TGTGCCACCGGCAGGGGGCCGCAGGAGACCCAGTACTTC
>TRBV5-4|TRBJ1-2|-|TRBD1
CASSLKGQGPRRGYTF
TGTGCCAGCAGCTTAAAGGGACAGGGGCCACGGCGGGGCTACACCTTC
>TRBV9|TRBJ2-7|-|TRBD1
CASSPDRGDYEQYF
TGTGCCAGCAGCCCGGACAGGGGGGACTACGAGCAGTACTTC
>TRBV5-1|TRBJ1-6|-|TRBD1
CASSPQGALNSPLHF
TGCGCCAGCAGCCCTCAGGGGGCACTTAATTCACCCCTCCACTTT
>TRBV5-1|TRBJ1-4|-|-
CASSPGSGNEKLFF
TGCGCCAGCAGCCCCGGGTCGGGTAATGAAAAACTGTTTTTT
>TRBV6-5|TRBJ1-2|many|TRBD1
CASSTQGGRWGYTF
TGTGCCAGCAGTACCCAAGGGGGCCGCTGGGGCTACACCTTC
>TRBV7-2|TRBJ1-6|-|TRBD1
CASSLAGTGASYNSPLHF
TGTGCCAGCAGCTTAGCTGGGACAGGGGCTAGTTATAATTCACCCCTCCACTTT
>TRBV7-2|TRBJ2-1|-|-
CASSSDSGSEQFF
TGTGCCAGCAGCTCCGACTCGGGTAGTGAGCAGTTCTTC
>TRBV7-9|TRBJ1-2|-|-
CASSQTFTGSNYGYTF
TGTGCCAGCAGCCAAACTTTCACAGGTTCTAACTATGGCTACACCTTC
>TRBV10-3|TRBJ2-7|-|-
CAISEFESSYEQYF
TGTGCCATCAGTGAGTTTGAGAGCTCCTACGAGCAGTACTTC
>TRBV5-1|TRBJ2-1|-|TRBD1
CASSLWTGVMGNEQFF
TGCGCCAGCAGCCTATGGACAGGGGTGATGGGCAATGAGCAGTTCTTC
>TRBV6-1|TRBJ2-1|-|TRBD1
CASMGTGSYNEQFF
TGTGCCAGCATGGGGACAGGGTCCTACAATGAGCAGTTCTTC
>TRBV27|TRBJ2-1|-|-
CASNSPRNEQFF
TGTGCCAGCAATTCCCCGAGAAATGAGCAGTTCTTC
>TRBV5-1|TRBJ1-1|-|-
CASSQEGWWDTEAFF
TGCGCCAGCAGCCAGGAGGGTTGGTGGGACACTGAAGCTTTCTTT
>TRBV19|TRBJ2-2|-|TRBD1
CASRLSGTGITGELFF
TGTGCCAGTAGACTGTCCGGGACAGGGATCACCGGGGAGCTGTTTTTT
>TRBV7-8|TRBJ2-1|-|TRBD2
CASRPTSGTVNEQFF
TGTGCCAGCAGACCTACTAGCGGGACAGTCAATGAGCAGTTCTTC
>TRBV19|TRBJ2-7|-|TRBD1
CASSNDRDSPYEQYF
TGTGCCAGTAGTAACGACCGGGACAGCCCCTACGAGCAGTACTTC